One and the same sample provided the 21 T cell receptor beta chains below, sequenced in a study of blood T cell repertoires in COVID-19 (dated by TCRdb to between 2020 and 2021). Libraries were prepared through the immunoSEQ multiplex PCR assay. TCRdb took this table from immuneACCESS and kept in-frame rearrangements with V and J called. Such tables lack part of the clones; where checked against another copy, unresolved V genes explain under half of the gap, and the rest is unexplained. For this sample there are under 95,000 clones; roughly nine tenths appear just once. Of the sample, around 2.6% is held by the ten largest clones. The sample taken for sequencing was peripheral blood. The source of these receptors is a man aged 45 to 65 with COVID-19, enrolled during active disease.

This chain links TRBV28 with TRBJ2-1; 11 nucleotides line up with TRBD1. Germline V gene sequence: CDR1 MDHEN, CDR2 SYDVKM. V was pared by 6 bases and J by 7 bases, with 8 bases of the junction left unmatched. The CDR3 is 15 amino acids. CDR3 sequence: CASSRLGQGANEQFF. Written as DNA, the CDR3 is TGTGCCAGCAGCCGACTCGGACAGGGGGCGAATGAGCAGTTCTTC.

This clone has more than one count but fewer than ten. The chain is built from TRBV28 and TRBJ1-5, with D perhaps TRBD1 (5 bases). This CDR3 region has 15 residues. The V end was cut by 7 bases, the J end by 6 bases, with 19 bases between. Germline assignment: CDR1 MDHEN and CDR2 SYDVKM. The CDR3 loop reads CASTSSGRRSQPQHF. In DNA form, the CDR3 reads TGTGCCAGCACCTCTTCAGGGAGGCGGAGTCAGCCCCAGCATTTT.

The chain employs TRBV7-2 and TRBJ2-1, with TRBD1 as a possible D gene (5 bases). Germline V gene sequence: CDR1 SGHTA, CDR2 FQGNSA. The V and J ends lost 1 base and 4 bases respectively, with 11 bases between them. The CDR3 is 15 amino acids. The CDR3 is CASSLVPRAYNEQFF. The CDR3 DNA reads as TGTGCCAGCAGCTTAGTCCCCAGGGCGTACAATGAGCAGTTCTTC.

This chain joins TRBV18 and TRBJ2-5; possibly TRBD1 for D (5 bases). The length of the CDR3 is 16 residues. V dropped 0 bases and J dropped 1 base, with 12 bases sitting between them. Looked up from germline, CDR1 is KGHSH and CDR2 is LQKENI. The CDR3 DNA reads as TGTGCCAGCTCACCACCGGGCAGGGTCCCCCAAGAGACCCAGTACTTC. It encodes CASSPPGRVPQETQYF.

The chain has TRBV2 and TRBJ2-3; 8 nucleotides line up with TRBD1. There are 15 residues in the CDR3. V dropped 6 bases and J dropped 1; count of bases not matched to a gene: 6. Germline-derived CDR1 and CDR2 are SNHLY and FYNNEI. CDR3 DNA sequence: TGTGCCAGCAGATTACAGGGGGGTGGCACAGATACGCAGTATTTT. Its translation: CASRLQGGGTDTQYF.

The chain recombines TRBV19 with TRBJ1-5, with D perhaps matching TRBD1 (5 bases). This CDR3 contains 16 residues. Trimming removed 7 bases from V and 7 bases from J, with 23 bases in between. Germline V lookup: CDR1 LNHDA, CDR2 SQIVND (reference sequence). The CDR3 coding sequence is TGTGCCAGTACAGATTACAACACCCGGACATTACAGCCCCAGCATTTT. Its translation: CASTDYNTRTLQPQHF.

Here the CDR3 reads CASKRQGENTIYF. The CDR3 DNA follows: TGTGCCAGCAAGAGGCAGGGGGAAAACACCATATATTTT. The chain uses TRBV6-5 and TRBJ1-3, with TRBD1 matching over 7 bases. The CDR3 has 13 residues. The V and J ends lost 7 bases and 6 bases, in that order; junction bases with no gene match: 6. Germline V gives CDR1 MNHEY, CDR2 SVGAGI.

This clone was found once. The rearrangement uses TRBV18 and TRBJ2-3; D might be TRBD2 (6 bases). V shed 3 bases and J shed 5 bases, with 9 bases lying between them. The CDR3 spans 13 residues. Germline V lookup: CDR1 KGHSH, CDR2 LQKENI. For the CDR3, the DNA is TGTGCCAGCTCACCCCGCGGGGAAGATACGCAGTATTTT. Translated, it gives CASSPRGEDTQYF.

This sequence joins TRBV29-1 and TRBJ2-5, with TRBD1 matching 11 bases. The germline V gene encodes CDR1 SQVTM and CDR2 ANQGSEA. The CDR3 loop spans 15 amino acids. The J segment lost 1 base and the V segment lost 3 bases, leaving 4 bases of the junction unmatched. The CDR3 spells CSVEGTGGIQETQYF. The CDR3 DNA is TGCAGCGTTGAGGGGACAGGGGGGATCCAAGAGACCCAGTACTTC.

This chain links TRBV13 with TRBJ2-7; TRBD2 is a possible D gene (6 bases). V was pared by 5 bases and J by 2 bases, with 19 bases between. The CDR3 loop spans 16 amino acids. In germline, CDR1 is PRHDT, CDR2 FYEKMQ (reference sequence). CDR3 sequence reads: CASSRAGGRDPYEQYF. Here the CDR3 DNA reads TGTGCCAGCAGCCGGGCAGGAGGGCGGGACCCCTACGAGCAGTACTTC. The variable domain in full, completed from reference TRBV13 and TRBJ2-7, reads AAGVIQSPRHLIKEKRETATLKCYPIPRHDTVYWYQQGPGQDPQFLISFYEKMQSDKGSIPDRFSAQQFSDYHSELNMSSLELGDSALYFCASSRAGGRDPYEQYFGPGTRLTVT.

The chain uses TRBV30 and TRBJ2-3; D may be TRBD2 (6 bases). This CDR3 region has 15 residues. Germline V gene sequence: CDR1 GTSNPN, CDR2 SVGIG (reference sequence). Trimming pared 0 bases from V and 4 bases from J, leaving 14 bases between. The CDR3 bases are TGTGCCTGGAGTGTTAACGGGAGAGGCGCAGATACGCAGTATTTT. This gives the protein CAWSVNGRGADTQYF.

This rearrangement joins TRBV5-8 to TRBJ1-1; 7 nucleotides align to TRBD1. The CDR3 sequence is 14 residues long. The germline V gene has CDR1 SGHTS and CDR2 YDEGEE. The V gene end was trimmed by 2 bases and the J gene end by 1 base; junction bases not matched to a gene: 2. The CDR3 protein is CASSFSGGNTEAFF. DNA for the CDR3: TGTGCCAGCAGCTTTTCAGGGGGGAACACTGAAGCTTTCTTT.

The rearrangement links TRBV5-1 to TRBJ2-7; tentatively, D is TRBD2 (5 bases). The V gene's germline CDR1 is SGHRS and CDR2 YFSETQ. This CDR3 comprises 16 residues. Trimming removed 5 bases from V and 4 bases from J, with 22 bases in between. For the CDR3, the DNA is TGCGCCAGCAGTCCGGGATCCAACGCCGCGTCATACGAGCAGTACTTC. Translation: CASSPGSNAASYEQYF.

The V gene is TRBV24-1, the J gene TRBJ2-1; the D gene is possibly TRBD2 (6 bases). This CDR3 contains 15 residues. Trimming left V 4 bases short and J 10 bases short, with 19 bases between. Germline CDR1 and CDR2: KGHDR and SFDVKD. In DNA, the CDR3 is TGTGCCACCAGTGAACAAACATCTCGGGACTCAGAGCAGTTCTTC. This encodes CATSEQTSRDSEQFF.

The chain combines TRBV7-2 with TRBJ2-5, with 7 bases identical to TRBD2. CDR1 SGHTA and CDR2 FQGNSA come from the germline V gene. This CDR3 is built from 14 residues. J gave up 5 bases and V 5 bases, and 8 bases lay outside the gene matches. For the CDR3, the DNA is TGTGCCAGCAGCCTCCTGGGAGGGCGGGAGACCCAGTACTTC. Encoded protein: CASSLLGGRETQYF. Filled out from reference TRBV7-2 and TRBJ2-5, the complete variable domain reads GAGVSQSPSNKVTEKGKDVELRCDPISGHTALYWYRQSLGQGLEFLIYFQGNSAPDKSGLPSDRFSAERTGGSVSTLTIQRTQQEDSAVYLCASSLLGGRETQYFGPGTRLLVL.

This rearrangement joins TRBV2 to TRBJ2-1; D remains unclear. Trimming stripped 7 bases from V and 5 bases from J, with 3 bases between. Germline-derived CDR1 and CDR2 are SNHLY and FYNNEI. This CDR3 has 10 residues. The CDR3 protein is CASTNNEQFF. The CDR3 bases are TGTGCCAGCACAAACAATGAGCAGTTCTTC.

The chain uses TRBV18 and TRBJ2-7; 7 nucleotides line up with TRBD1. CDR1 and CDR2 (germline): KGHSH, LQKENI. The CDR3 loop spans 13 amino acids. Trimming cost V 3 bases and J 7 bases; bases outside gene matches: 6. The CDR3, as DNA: TGTGCCAGCTCACCGGGACAGCTTCGGGAGCAGTACGTC. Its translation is CASSPGQLREQYV.

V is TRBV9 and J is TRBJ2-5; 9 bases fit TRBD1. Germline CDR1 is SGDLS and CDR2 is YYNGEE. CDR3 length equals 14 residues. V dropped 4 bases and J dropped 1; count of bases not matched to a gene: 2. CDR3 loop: CASSRDRVQETQYF. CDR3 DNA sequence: TGTGCCAGCAGCAGGGACAGGGTCCAAGAGACCCAGTACTTC.

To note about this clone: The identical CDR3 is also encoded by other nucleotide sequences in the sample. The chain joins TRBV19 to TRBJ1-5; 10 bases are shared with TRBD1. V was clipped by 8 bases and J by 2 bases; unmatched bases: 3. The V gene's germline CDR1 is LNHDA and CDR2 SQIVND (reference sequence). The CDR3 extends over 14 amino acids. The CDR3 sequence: CASAGTGGNQPQHF. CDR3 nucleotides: TGTGCCAGTGCTGGGACAGGGGGCAATCAGCCCCAGCATTTT. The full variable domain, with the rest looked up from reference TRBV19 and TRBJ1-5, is DGGITQSPKYLFRKEGQNVTLSCEQNLNHDAMYWYRQDPGQGLRLIYYSQIVNDFQKGDIAEGYSVSREKKESFPLTVTSAQKNPTAFYLCASAGTGGNQPQHFGDGTRLSIL.

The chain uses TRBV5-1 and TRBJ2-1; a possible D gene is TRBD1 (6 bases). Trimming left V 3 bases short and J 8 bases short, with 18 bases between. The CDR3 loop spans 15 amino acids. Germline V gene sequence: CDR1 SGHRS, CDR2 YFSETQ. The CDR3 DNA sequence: TGCGCCAGCAGCTGGAATACTCCAACAGGGCATGAGCAGTTCTTC. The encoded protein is CASSWNTPTGHEQFF.

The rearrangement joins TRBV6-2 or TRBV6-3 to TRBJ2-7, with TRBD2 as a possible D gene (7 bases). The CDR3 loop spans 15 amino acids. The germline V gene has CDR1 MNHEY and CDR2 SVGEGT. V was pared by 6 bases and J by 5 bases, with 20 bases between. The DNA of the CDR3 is TGTGCCAGCAGCATGGGGGGGGCGTCACGCCACGAGCAGTACGTC. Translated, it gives CASSMGGASRHEQYV.